Sequencing of this T cell receptor beta chain was carried out in a study of cytomegalovirus exposure and HLA in healthy donors. Overall study findings and caveats: In vitro assays verified that a few CMV-associated chains recognized CMV antigens specifically.

This CDR3 comprises 13 residues. The germline V gene has CDR1 SGHAT and CDR2 FQNNGV. Between the trimmed V and J ends, which lost 8 bases and 2 bases, there was a span of 11 bases. The PCR employed 60 Vbeta primers together with 13 Jbeta primers. Sequencing used immunoSEQ multiplex PCR; TCRdb keeps in-frame clones, though not all of them. The profile shows tens of thousands of clones, about 80% of them singletons. Worth noting for this clone: Its antigen is undetermined.

The gene calls are TRBV11-2 and TRBJ2-3; D gene unclear. What was sequenced was PBMCs. The receptor comes from a man in his thirties or forties in good health and CMV-seronegative. The CDR3 spells CASGPMPTDTQYF. In DNA, the CDR3 is TGTGCCAGCGGCCCCATGCCCACAGATACGCAGTATTTT.